The 17 T cell receptor beta chains in this list originate from one sample, sequenced in a study of T cell responses to AZD1222 COVID-19 vaccine. Profiled with immunoSEQ multiplex PCR; TCRdb holds only in-frame clones, not every one. This sample carries about 120,000 clones, 80% to 90% of them seen once, and the ten largest clones take more than 7.5%. Sequences were derived from peripheral blood, sampled on day 0 of AZD1222 vaccination. The receptors shown here come from an adult in good health.

This chain joins TRBV11-3 and TRBJ2-1, with unresolved D. The V end was cut by 3 bases, the J end by 0 bases, with 9 bases between. The CDR3 loop spans 15 amino acids. Germline values: CDR1 SGHNT, CDR2 YENEEA. This CDR3 is CASSFRLSSYNEQFF. In DNA form, the CDR3 reads TGTGCCAGCAGCTTCCGACTGAGCTCCTACAATGAGCAGTTCTTC.

V and J are TRBV14 and TRBJ2-7; D ambiguous. Trimming removed 2 bases at V and 5 bases at J, with 19 bases between. This CDR3 has 16 residues. Per the germline V gene, CDR1 is SGHDN and CDR2 is FVKESK. In nucleotides, the CDR3 is TGTGCCAGCAGCCAAATTACACCCGCCCAGACGAACGAGCAGTACTTC. Translated: CASSQITPAQTNEQYF.

This clone was counted a few times. The chain is built from TRBV18 and TRBJ2-1; 13 nucleotides line up with TRBD2. V shed 6 bases and J 9 bases; nucleotides not matched to a gene: 8. CDR1 KGHSH and CDR2 LQKENI come from the germline V gene. This CDR3 region has 15 residues. The CDR3 region is CASSPTSGGAVEQFF. The CDR3 coding sequence is TGTGCCAGCTCCCCAACTAGCGGGGGGGCCGTTGAGCAGTTCTTC. The whole variable domain, filled in from reference TRBV18 and TRBJ2-1, reads NAGVMQNPRHLVRRRGQEARLRCSPMKGHSHVYWYRQLPEEGLKFMVYLQKENIIDESGMPKERFSAEFPKEGPSILRIQQVVRGDSAAYFCASSPTSGGAVEQFFGPGTRLTVL.

This clone appeared a few times. V usage is TRBV13 and J usage is TRBJ1-2; 8 positions agree with TRBD1. The CDR3 runs 13 residues. The germline V gene encodes CDR1 PRHDT and CDR2 FYEKMQ (reference sequence). V gave up 5 bases and J gave up 8 bases; unmatched junction bases: 7. Here the CDR3 reads CASSPETGVGYTF. CDR3 DNA sequence: TGTGCCAGCAGCCCAGAGACAGGGGTCGGCTACACCTTC. The variable domain in full, with the rest retrieved from reference TRBV13 and TRBJ1-2, is AAGVIQSPRHLIKEKRETATLKCYPIPRHDTVYWYQQGPGQDPQFLISFYEKMQSDKGSIPDRFSAQQFSDYHSELNMSSLELGDSALYFCASSPETGVGYTFGSGTRLTVV.

The chain uses TRBV19 and TRBJ2-7; 12 nucleotides align to TRBD2. The CDR3 extends over 17 amino acids. The V and J ends lost 2 bases and 0 bases, in that order; junction bases with no gene match: 5. The germline V gene encodes CDR1 LNHDA and CDR2 SQIVND (reference sequence). Here the CDR3 reads CASSISGLAGNSYEQYF. CDR3 DNA: TGTGCCAGTAGTATAAGTGGACTAGCGGGGAACTCCTACGAGCAGTACTTC.

This chain uses TRBV7-8 with TRBJ2-7; D perhaps matches TRBD1 (5 bases). This CDR3 contains 15 residues. The V end lost 5 bases, the J end lost 3 bases, and 17 bases lay between the germline ends. Germline V lookup: CDR1 SGHVS, CDR2 FQNEAQ. CDR3 residues: CASSNPPSGNYEQYF. CDR3 sequence (DNA): TGTGCCAGCAGCAACCCCCCCTCAGGGAACTACGAGCAGTACTTC. Together with reference TRBV7-8 and TRBJ2-7, the CDR3 gives the full variable domain: GAGVSQSPRYKVAKRGQDVALRCDPISGHVSLFWYQQALGQGPEFLTYFQNEAQLDKSGLPSDRFFAERPEGSVSTLKIQRTQQEDSAVYLCASSNPPSGNYEQYFGPGTRLTVT.

The chain combines TRBV27 with TRBJ1-5; D remains unclear. Per the germline V gene, CDR1 is MNHEY and CDR2 is SMNVEV (reference sequence). The germline V and J ends were trimmed by 7 bases and 3 bases, with 10 bases remaining between them. CDR3 length: 13 residues. The CDR3 reads CASMGGHNQPQHF. Here the CDR3 DNA reads TGTGCCAGCATGGGAGGCCACAATCAGCCCCAGCATTTT.

The rearrangement uses TRBV7-9 and TRBJ1-1, with TRBD1 as a possible D gene (5 bases). V was clipped by 3 bases and J by 0 bases, with 8 bases between them. The CDR3 totals 14 residues. Germline CDR1 reads SEHNR; CDR2 reads FQNEAQ (reference sequence). The CDR3 nucleotides read TGTGCCAGCAGCTTCTTAGGGGTGAACACTGAAGCTTTCTTT. Translated: CASSFLGVNTEAFF. Full variable domain (remainder filled in from reference TRBV7-9 and TRBJ1-1): DTGVSQNPRHKITKRGQNVTFRCDPISEHNRLYWYRQTLGQGPEFLTYFQNEAQLEKSRLLSDRFSAERPKGSFSTLEIQRTEQGDSAMYLCASSFLGVNTEAFFGQGTRLTVV.

The chain uses TRBV7-8 and TRBJ1-5; D is unclear. CDR1 and CDR2 from the germline V gene are SGHVS and FQNEAQ. Trimming removed 5 bases at V and 0 bases at J, with 14 bases between. The CDR3 has 16 residues. The CDR3 DNA follows: TGTGCCAGCAGCCAACGAGGTAGAACTAGCAATCAGCCCCAGCATTTT. Residues: CASSQRGRTSNQPQHF.

CDR3 amino acids: CASSKTIDGYTF. The CDR3 DNA follows: TGTGCCAGCAGTAAGACAATCGATGGCTACACCTTC. V is TRBV28 and J is TRBJ1-2; D remains unclear. This CDR3 is built from 12 residues. Trimming took off 5 bases at V and 6 bases at J, with 10 bases between the two ends. The germline gives CDR1 MDHEN, CDR2 SYDVKM.

This clone was seen only a few times. The rearrangement uses TRBV5-1 and TRBJ2-3; 9 bases align to TRBD2. The CDR3 sequence is 17 residues long. Germline CDR1 reads SGHRS; CDR2 reads YFSETQ. V lost 0 bases, J lost 2 bases, and 7 bases stayed unmatched. The CDR3 spells CASSLAILAGNTDTQYF. CDR3 in DNA: TGCGCCAGCAGCTTGGCTATCCTAGCGGGGAACACAGATACGCAGTATTTT.

The chain employs TRBV7-9 and TRBJ1-2; maybe TRBD1 (5 bases). CDR3 length equals 12 residues. The V end was cut by 6 bases, the J end by 5 bases, with 10 bases between. Per the germline V gene, CDR1 is SEHNR and CDR2 is FQNEAQ (reference sequence). The CDR3 sequence is CASRGGGYGYTF. The CDR3 nucleotides read TGTGCCAGCAGGGGTGGGGGATATGGCTACACCTTC.

This clone was recorded a few times. This chain links TRBV25-1 with TRBJ2-7, with 9 positions matching TRBD1. Trimming cost V 6 bases and J 3 bases; bases outside gene matches: 9. Germline CDR1 MGHDK, CDR2 SYGVNS. The CDR3 totals 15 residues. CDR3 in DNA: TGTGCCAGCAGGTTAAGGACAGGGGTCGGCTACGAGCAGTACTTC. It is translated as CASRLRTGVGYEQYF.

The chain combines TRBV27 with TRBJ1-6, with 11 bases aligning to TRBD1. With V trimmed by 3 bases and J by 9 bases, 1 base remained unmatched. Germline lookup yields CDR1 MNHEY and CDR2 SMNVEV (reference sequence). There are 14 residues in the CDR3. The CDR3: CASSLDRGPSPLHF. CDR3 nucleotides: TGTGCCAGCAGTTTGGACAGGGGGCCTTCACCCCTCCACTTT.

The V gene is TRBV7-2, the J gene TRBJ1-2, with 7 bases lining up with TRBD1. Trimming cost V 3 bases and J 4 bases; bases outside gene matches: 8. The CDR3 length is 15 residues. Germline CDR1 and CDR2: SGHTA and FQGNSA. The CDR3 is CASSFDRERSYGYTF. The CDR3, as DNA: TGTGCCAGCAGCTTCGACAGGGAACGTAGCTATGGCTACACCTTC. Supplemented by reference TRBV7-2 and TRBJ1-2, the full variable domain reads GAGVSQSPSNKVTEKGKDVELRCDPISGHTALYWYRQSLGQGLEFLIYFQGNSAPDKSGLPSDRFSAERTGGSVSTLTIQRTQQEDSAVYLCASSFDRERSYGYTFGSGTRLTVV.

The rearrangement uses TRBV5-4 and TRBJ1-3; D is unresolved. Germline V CDR1 and CDR2: SGHNT, YYREEE (reference sequence). The CDR3 runs to 13 residues. Trimming left V 1 base short and J 2 bases short, with 4 bases between. CDR3 coding DNA: TGTGCCAGCAGCTTGTGGGCTGGAAACACCATATATTTT. Its protein product is CASSLWAGNTIYF.

The chain carries TRBV7-2 and TRBJ2-7, with no clear D. CDR1 and CDR2 from the germline V gene are SGHTA and FQGNSA. This CDR3 has 14 residues. V was trimmed by 5 bases and J by 2 bases, leaving 13 bases between them. In DNA form, the CDR3 reads TGTGCCAGCAGCAGGACCGCCACTACCTACGAGCAGTACTTC. Translation: CASSRTATTYEQYF.